At least ten counts were recorded for the clone carrying this TCR beta chain. Its antigen is currently unknown. A second PCR of 7 to 11 cycles used a sample-barcoded 5' primer and a J-beta primer mix. Via MiXCR, TCRdb re-called the 5' RACE reads, giving one row per CDR3 protein. The table lists 630,000 or so distinct CDR3 sequences, roughly 31% of them singletons. This record belongs to a study of blood T cells in healthy people across ages. Germline loops: CDR1 MNHEY, CDR2 SVGAGI. The J segment lost 7 bases and the V segment lost 7 bases, leaving 15 bases of the junction unmatched. The CDR3 sequence is 17 residues long. Study conclusions and caveats: The recorded TCR beta diversity per million T cells decreased in a roughly linear manner with age.

Caucasian, healthy and from Russia, the donors were aged between about 6 and 90. Researchers isolated at least 6 million PBMCs per sample. The rearrangement links TRBV6-5 to TRBJ2-1; 11 bases fit TRBD2. The TCR comes from a woman older than 75 in good health. Input material: blood. The CDR3 sequence is CASTHRSSGGARNEQFF. For the CDR3, the DNA is TGTGCCAGCACTCACCGTAGTAGCGGGGGGGCCAGGAATGAGCAGTTCTTC.